The sequence of this T cell receptor beta chain was determined in a study of T-cell memory formation after mild COVID-19. This CDR3 comprises 16 residues. Germline V CDR1 and CDR2: ENHRY, SYGVKD. Losses at the gene ends were 5 bases for V and 8 bases for J; bases not matched to a gene: 6. This clonotype was recorded a few times. MiXCR, applied by TCRdb to the 5' RACE reads, yields one record per CDR3 protein. The sample holds approximately 350,000 distinct CDR3 sequences; around 13% are singletons and the top ten take about a fifth. The sequenced sample consisted of PBMCs or a T cell subset sorted from them (not recorded which). This TCR was recovered from a man younger than 35 who had mild COVID-19 (a few samples of this study predate the infection). Cell type and time point are not known. The chain has TRBV10-3 and TRBJ2-1, with 16 bases that match TRBD2. CDR3 loop: CAISPGTSGGDDEQFF. The CDR3 region has the DNA TGTGCCATCAGTCCGGGGACTAGCGGGGGGGACGATGAGCAGTTCTTC.